The rows below give T cell receptor beta chains drawn from one sample of a study of human T cells and chemical hapten exposure. A single record per CDR3 protein comes from TCRdb applying MiXCR to the RACE reads. Among 30,000 to 40,000 distinct CDR3 sequences listed, 5.5% were seen once. Sequencing input: whole blood. These receptors all stem from a human donor in good health. Some clones in this sample may be carry-over from other donors' samples. Each CDR3 is given with its conserved first and last residue. Each record gives: CDR3 length, clone size, V gene, J gene, D gene, CDR3 DNA, CDR3 protein. A D gene is named only where the DNA matches it firmly. Clone size, where shown, is once, few, many, or a class for clones that have expanded.

cdr3_length: 13
clone_size: many
v_call: TRBV9
j_call: TRBJ2-1
d_call: -
cdr3_nt: TGTGCCAGCAGCGTTGATCCTGGGTATGAGCAGTTCTTC
cdr3_aa: CASSVDPGYEQFF

cdr3_length: 13
clone_size: many
v_call: TRBV12-3/TRBV12-4
j_call: TRBJ2-6
d_call: -
cdr3_nt: TGTGCCAGCAGTTTCTCTGGGGCCAACGTCCTGACTTTC
cdr3_aa: CASSFSGANVLTF

cdr3_length: 15
clone_size: -
v_call: TRBV25-1
j_call: TRBJ2-3
d_call: TRBD1
cdr3_nt: TGTGCCAGCAGGTCTACAGGGGCGTACACAGATACGCAGTATTTT
cdr3_aa: CASRSTGAYTDTQYF

cdr3_length: 14
clone_size: few
v_call: TRBV2
j_call: TRBJ2-1
d_call: -
cdr3_nt: TGTGCCAGCAGTTTGAACAGAGACCCTACCCCACTGTTCTTC
cdr3_aa: CASSLNRDPTPLFF

cdr3_length: 15
clone_size: -
v_call: TRBV5-5
j_call: TRBJ2-5
d_call: TRBD1
cdr3_nt: TGTGCCAGCAGCTTGGGGGCAGGGGGCGACGAGACCCAGTACTTC
cdr3_aa: CASSLGAGGDETQYF

cdr3_length: 15
clone_size: many
v_call: TRBV6-2/TRBV6-3
j_call: TRBJ2-3
d_call: -
cdr3_nt: TGTGCCAGCAGTTCCCCCCGGGACTCCACAGATACGCAGTATTTT
cdr3_aa: CASSSPRDSTDTQYF

cdr3_length: 14
clone_size: many
v_call: TRBV7-2
j_call: TRBJ1-1
d_call: TRBD1
cdr3_nt: TGTGCCAGCAGCTCATCGACAGGGGGCACTGAAGCTTTCTTT
cdr3_aa: CASSSSTGGTEAFF

cdr3_length: 15
clone_size: -
v_call: TRBV7-2
j_call: TRBJ2-1
d_call: TRBD1
cdr3_nt: TGTGCCAGCAGCCCGGACAGGGGTGGGTACAATGAGCAGTTCTTC
cdr3_aa: CASSPDRGGYNEQFF

cdr3_length: 15
clone_size: many
v_call: TRBV6-5
j_call: TRBJ1-3
d_call: TRBD1
cdr3_nt: TGTGCCAGCAGAAGACAGGGCAGCTCTGGAAACACCATATATTTT
cdr3_aa: CASRRQGSSGNTIYF

cdr3_length: 15
clone_size: many
v_call: TRBV6-5
j_call: TRBJ1-4
d_call: TRBD1
cdr3_nt: TGTGCCAGCAGGAGATCCGGGACAGTAAATGAAAAACTGTTTTTT
cdr3_aa: CASRRSGTVNEKLFF

cdr3_length: 15
clone_size: many
v_call: TRBV4-2
j_call: TRBJ1-4
d_call: -
cdr3_nt: TGTGCCAGCAGCCAGCTGGGACATATGAATGAAAAACTGTTTTTT
cdr3_aa: CASSQLGHMNEKLFF

cdr3_length: 16
clone_size: many
v_call: TRBV28
j_call: TRBJ1-5
d_call: -
cdr3_nt: TGTGCCAGCAGTCCCGGCGGGGCGGTTAGCAATCAGCCCCAGCATTTT
cdr3_aa: CASSPGGAVSNQPQHF

cdr3_length: 15
clone_size: many
v_call: TRBV4-1
j_call: TRBJ2-1
d_call: -
cdr3_nt: TGCGCCAGCAGCGGGGGGCATAGCTCCTACAATGAGCAGTTCTTC
cdr3_aa: CASSGGHSSYNEQFF

cdr3_length: 14
clone_size: many
v_call: TRBV16
j_call: TRBJ2-5
d_call: TRBD2
cdr3_nt: TGTGCCAGCATGGCGGGGGACTTACAAGAGACCCAGTACTTC
cdr3_aa: CASMAGDLQETQYF

cdr3_length: 18
clone_size: -
v_call: TRBV7-9
j_call: TRBJ2-2
d_call: -
cdr3_nt: TGTGCCAGCAGCTTACCACTTACAGGAGAAGGTAACACCGGGGAGCTGTTTTTT
cdr3_aa: CASSLPLTGEGNTGELFF

cdr3_length: 16
clone_size: many
v_call: TRBV4-3
j_call: TRBJ1-6
d_call: -
cdr3_nt: TGCGCCAGCAGCCAAGAAGACAGGTCCCAAAGTTCACCCCTCCACTTT
cdr3_aa: CASSQEDRSQSSPLHF

cdr3_length: 13
clone_size: many
v_call: TRBV2
j_call: TRBJ2-5
d_call: -
cdr3_nt: TGTGCCAGCAGTGGACCTGATGCAGAGACCCAGTACTTC
cdr3_aa: CASSGPDAETQYF

cdr3_length: 13
clone_size: -
v_call: TRBV20-1
j_call: TRBJ1-2
d_call: -
cdr3_nt: TGCAGTCCATCGGATGGGAGCAACTATGGCTACACCTTC
cdr3_aa: CSPSDGSNYGYTF

cdr3_length: 15
clone_size: -
v_call: TRBV14
j_call: TRBJ1-2
d_call: -
cdr3_nt: TGTGCCAGCAGCCCCCCGTTGGGGACGAGTCGGGGCTACACCTTC
cdr3_aa: CASSPPLGTSRGYTF

cdr3_length: 13
clone_size: many
v_call: TRBV5-4
j_call: TRBJ2-3
d_call: -
cdr3_nt: TGTGCCAGCAGCTTGAGTGCCACAGATACGCAGTATTTT
cdr3_aa: CASSLSATDTQYF

cdr3_length: 17
clone_size: -
v_call: TRBV7-8
j_call: TRBJ1-5
d_call: -
cdr3_nt: TGTGCCACGAGCCGTGGGGTACAGGGCTATAGCAATCAGCCCCAGCATTTT
cdr3_aa: CATSRGVQGYSNQPQHF

cdr3_length: 14
clone_size: many
v_call: TRBV20-1
j_call: TRBJ1-5
d_call: TRBD1
cdr3_nt: TGCAGTGCTAACAGGGGTAACTTCAATCAGCCCCAGCATTTT
cdr3_aa: CSANRGNFNQPQHF

cdr3_length: 15
clone_size: many
v_call: TRBV7-2
j_call: TRBJ2-7
d_call: TRBD1
cdr3_nt: TGTGCCAGCAGCGGGGGGACAGGGGGCGCCTACGAGCAGTACTTC
cdr3_aa: CASSGGTGGAYEQYF

cdr3_length: 12
clone_size: -
v_call: TRBV28
j_call: TRBJ1-4
d_call: -
cdr3_nt: TGTGCCAGCAGGGGTTCTAAGGAAAAACTGTTTTTT
cdr3_aa: CASRGSKEKLFF